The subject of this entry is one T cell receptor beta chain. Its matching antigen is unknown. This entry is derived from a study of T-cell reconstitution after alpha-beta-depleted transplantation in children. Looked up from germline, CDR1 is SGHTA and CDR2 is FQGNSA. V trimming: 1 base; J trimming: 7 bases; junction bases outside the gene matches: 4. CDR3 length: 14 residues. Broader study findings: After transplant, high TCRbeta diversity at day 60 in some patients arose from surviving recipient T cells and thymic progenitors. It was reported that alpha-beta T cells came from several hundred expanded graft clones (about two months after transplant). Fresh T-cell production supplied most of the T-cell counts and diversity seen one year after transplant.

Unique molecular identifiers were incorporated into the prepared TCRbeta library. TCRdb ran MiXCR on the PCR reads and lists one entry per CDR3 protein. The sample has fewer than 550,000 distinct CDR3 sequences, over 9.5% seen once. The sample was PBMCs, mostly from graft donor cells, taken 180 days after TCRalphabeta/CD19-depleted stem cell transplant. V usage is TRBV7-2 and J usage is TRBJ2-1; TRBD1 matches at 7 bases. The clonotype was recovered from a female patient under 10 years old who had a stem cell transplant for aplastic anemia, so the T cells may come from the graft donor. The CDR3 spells CASSLDARGNEQFF. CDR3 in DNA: TGTGCCAGCAGCTTAGATGCCAGGGGGAATGAGCAGTTCTTC.